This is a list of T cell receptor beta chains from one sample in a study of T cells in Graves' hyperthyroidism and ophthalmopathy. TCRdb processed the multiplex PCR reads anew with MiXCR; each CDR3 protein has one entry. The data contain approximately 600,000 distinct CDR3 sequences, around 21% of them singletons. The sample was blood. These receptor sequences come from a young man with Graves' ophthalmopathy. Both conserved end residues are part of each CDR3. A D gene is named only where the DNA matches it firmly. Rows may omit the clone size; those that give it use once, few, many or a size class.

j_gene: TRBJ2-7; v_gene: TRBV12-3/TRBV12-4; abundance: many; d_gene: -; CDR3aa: CASSSRNRSRYEQYF; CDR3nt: TGTGCCAGCAGCAGCCGGAACAGGTCTAGGTACGAGCAGTACTTC
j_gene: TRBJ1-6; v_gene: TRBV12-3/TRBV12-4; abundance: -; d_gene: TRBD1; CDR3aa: CASSLVSGGNSPLHF; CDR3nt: TGTGCCAGCAGTTTAGTTTCAGGGGGTAATTCACCCCTCCACTTT
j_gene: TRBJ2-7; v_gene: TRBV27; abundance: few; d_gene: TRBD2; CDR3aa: CASRANLRGEQYF; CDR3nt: TGTGCCAGCAGAGCGAATTTGCGGGGGGAGCAGTACTTC
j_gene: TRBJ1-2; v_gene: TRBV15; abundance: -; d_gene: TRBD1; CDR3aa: CATSRDLGQGPNYGYTF; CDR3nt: TGTGCCACCAGCAGAGATCTCGGACAGGGGCCTAACTATGGCTACACCTTC
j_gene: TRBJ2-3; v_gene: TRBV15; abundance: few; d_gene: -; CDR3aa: CATSTRLDGAYTDTQYF; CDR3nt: TGTGCCACCAGCACCCGACTAGACGGGGCCTACACAGATACGCAGTATTTT
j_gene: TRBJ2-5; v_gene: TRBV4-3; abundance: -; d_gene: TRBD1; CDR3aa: CASGNRGETQYF; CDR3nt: TGCGCCAGCGGAAACAGGGGAGAGACCCAGTACTTC
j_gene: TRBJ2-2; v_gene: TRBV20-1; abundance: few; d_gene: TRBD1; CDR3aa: CSAMTGVNTGELFF; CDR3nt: TGCAGTGCCATGACAGGGGTCAACACCGGGGAGCTGTTTTTT
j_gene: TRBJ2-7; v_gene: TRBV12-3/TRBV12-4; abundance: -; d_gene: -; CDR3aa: CASSFWTSKGEQYF; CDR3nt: TGTGCCAGCAGTTTCTGGACATCCAAGGGTGAGCAGTACTTC
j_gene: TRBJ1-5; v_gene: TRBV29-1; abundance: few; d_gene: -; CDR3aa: CSVGALVGVQRNQPQHF; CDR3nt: TGCAGCGTCGGAGCCCTGGTAGGGGTGCAGCGCAATCAGCCCCAGCATTTT
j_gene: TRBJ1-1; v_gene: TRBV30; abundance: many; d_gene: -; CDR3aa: CAWSRKGGNTEAFF; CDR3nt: TGTGCCTGGAGTAGAAAGGGTGGGAACACTGAAGCTTTCTTT
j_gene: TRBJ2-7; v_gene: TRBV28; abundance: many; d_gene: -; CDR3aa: CASSSGPSYEQYF; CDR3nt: TGCGCCAGCAGCTCCGGGCCTTCCTACGAGCAGTACTTC
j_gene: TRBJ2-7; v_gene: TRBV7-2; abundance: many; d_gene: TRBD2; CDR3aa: CASTQNSGAYEQYF; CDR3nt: TGTGCCAGCACCCAAAATAGCGGGGCCTACGAGCAGTACTTC
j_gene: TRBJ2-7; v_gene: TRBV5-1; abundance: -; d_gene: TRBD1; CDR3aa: CASSSRTGGISYEQYF; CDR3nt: TGCGCCAGCAGCTCTCGGACAGGGGGCATCTCCTACGAGCAGTACTTC
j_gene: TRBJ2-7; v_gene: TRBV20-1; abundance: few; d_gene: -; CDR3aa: CSATSGGGVNEQYF; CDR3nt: TGCAGTGCTACCTCTGGGGGAGGAGTAAACGAGCAGTACTTC
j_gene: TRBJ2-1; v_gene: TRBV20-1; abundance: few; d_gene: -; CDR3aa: CSARVRQASSYNEQFF; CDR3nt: TGCAGTGCTAGAGTAAGGCAGGCCAGCTCCTACAATGAGCAGTTCTTC
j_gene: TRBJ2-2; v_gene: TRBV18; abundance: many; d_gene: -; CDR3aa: CASSNRPARDTGELFF; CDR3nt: TGTGCCAGCTCAAACCGACCGGCCCGGGACACCGGGGAGCTGTTTTTT
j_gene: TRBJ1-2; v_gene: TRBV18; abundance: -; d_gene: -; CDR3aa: CASSLGQYYGYTF; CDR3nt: TGTGCCAGCTCCCTCGGACAGTACTATGGCTACACCTTC
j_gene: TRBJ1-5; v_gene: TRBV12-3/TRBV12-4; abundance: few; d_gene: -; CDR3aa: CASSLYFNQPQHF; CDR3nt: TGTGCCAGCAGTTTATATTTTAATCAGCCCCAGCATTTT
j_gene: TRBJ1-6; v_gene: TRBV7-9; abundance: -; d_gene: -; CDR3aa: CASSLAGKSPLHF; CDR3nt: TGTGCCAGCAGCTTAGCGGGGAAGTCACCCCTCCACTTT
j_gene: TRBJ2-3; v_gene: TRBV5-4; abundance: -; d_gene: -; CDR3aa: CASSTYRSGTDTQYF; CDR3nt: TGTGCCAGCAGCACCTACAGGTCTGGCACAGATACGCAGTATTTT
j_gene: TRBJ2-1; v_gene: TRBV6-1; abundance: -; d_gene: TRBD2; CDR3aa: CASSGKRAGDYNEQFF; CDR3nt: TGTGCCAGCAGTGGAAAGAGAGCGGGAGACTACAATGAGCAGTTCTTC
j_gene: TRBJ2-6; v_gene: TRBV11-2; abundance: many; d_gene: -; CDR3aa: CASSLVSAPGANVLTF; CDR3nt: TGTGCCAGCAGCTTAGTTTCTGCACCTGGGGCCAACGTCCTGACTTTC
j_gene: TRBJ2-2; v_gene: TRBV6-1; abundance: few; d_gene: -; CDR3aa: CASLWPTTGELFF; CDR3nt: TGTGCCAGCCTTTGGCCAACCACCGGGGAGCTGTTTTTT
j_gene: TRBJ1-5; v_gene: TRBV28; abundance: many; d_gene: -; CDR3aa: CASSAKHVPQHF; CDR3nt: TGTGCCAGCAGTGCAAAACATGTACCCCAGCATTTT
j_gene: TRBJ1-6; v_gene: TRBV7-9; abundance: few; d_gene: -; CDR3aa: CASSLIGNNSPLHF; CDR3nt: TGTGCCAGCAGCTTAATAGGGAATAATTCACCCCTCCACTTT
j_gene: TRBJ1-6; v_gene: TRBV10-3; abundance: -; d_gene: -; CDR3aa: CAISESPAGSPLHF; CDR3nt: TGTGCCATCAGTGAGTCTCCTGCGGGTTCACCCCTCCACTTT
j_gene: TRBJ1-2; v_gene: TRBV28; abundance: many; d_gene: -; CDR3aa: CASSSSGRAHGYTF; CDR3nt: TGTGCCAGCAGTTCCTCCGGCAGGGCCCATGGCTACACCTTC
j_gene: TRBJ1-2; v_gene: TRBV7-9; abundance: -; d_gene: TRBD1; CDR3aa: CASSSARGHDYGYTF; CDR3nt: TGTGCCAGCAGCTCCGCCAGGGGGCACGACTATGGCTACACCTTC
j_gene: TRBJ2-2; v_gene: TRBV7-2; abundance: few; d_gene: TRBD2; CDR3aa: CASSGGVTITGELFF; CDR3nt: TGTGCCAGCAGCGGGGGGGTAACAATCACCGGGGAGCTGTTTTTT
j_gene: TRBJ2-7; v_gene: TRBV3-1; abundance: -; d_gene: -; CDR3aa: CASSQIDLEQCF; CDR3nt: TGTGCCAGCAGCCAAATCGACCTCGAGCAGTGCTTC
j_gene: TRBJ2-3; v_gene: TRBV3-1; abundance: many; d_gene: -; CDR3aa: CASSQDETNTQYF; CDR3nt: TGTGCCAGCAGCCAAGATGAGACTAATACGCAGTATTTT
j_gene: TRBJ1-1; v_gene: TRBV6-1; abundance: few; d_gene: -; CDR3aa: CASWRNTEAFF; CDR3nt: TGTGCCAGCTGGAGAAACACTGAAGCTTTCTTT
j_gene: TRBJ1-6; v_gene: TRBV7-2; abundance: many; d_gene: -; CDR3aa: CASSLLSQNNSPLHF; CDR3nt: TGTGCCAGCAGCTTACTGTCCCAGAATAATTCACCCCTCCACTTT
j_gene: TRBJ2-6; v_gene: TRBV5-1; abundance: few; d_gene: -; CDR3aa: CASSSDPSGANVLTF; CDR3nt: TGCGCCAGCAGCTCGGACCCCTCTGGGGCCAACGTCCTGACTTTC
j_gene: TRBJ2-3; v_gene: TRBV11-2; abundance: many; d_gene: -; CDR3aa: CASSILRGRGDTQYF; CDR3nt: TGTGCCAGCAGCATCCTTCGAGGGAGAGGAGATACGCAGTATTTT
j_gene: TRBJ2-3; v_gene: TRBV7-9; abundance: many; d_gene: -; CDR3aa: CASSLEVDTQYF; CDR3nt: TGTGCCAGCAGCTTAGAGGTAGATACGCAGTATTTT
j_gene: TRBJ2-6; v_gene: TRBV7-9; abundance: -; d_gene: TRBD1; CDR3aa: CASSPGTGPFSGANVLTF; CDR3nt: TGTGCCAGCAGCCCGGGGACAGGGCCCTTCTCTGGGGCCAACGTCCTGACTTTC